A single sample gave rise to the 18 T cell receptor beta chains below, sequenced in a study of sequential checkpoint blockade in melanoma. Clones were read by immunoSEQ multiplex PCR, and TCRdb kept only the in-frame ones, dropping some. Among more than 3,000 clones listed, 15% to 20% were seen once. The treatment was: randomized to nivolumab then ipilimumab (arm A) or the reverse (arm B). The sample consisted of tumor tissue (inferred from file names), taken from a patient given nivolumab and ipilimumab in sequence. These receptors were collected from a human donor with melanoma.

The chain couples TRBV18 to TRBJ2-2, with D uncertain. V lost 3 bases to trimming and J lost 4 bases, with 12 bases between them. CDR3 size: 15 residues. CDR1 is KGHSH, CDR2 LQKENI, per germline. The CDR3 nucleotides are TGTGCCAGCTCACCGGCGGTTCGCGCCACCGGGGAGCTGTTTTTT. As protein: CASSPAVRATGELFF.

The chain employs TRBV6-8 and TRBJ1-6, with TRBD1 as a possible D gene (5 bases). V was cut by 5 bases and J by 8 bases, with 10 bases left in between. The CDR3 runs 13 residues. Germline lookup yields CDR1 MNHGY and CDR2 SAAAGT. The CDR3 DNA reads TGTGCCAGCAGTAATCGACAGTATTCACCCCTCCACTTT. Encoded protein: CASSNRQYSPLHF.

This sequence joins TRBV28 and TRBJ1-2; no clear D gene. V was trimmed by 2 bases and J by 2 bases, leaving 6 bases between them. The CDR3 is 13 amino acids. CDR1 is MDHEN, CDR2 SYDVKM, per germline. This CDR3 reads CASSLEFNYGYTF. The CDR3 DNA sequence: TGTGCCAGCAGTTTAGAATTCAACTATGGCTACACCTTC.

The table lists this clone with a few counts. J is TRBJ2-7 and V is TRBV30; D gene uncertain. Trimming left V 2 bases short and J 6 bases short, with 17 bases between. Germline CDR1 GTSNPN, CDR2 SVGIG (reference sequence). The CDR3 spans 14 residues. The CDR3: CAWSPSLRFGEQYF. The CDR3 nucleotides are TGTGCCTGGAGTCCCAGCTTAAGGTTTGGCGAGCAGTACTTC. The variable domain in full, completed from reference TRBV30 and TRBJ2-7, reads SQTIHQWPATLVQPVGSPLSLECTVEGTSNPNLYWYRQAAGRGLQLLFYSVGIGQISSEVPQNLSASRPQDRQFILSSKKLLLSDSGFYLCAWSPSLRFGEQYFGPGTRLTVT.

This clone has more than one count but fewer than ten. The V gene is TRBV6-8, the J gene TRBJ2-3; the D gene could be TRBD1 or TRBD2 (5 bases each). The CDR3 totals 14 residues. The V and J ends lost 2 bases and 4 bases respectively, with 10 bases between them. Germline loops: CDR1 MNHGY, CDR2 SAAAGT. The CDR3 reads CASSYRGPPDTQYF. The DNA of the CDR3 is TGTGCCAGCAGTTACCGGGGCCCTCCAGATACGCAGTATTTT.

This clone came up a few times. The CDR3 nucleotides read TGCAGCGCCGCGGGGGGGGGCGCAGACGAATATGAGCAGTTCTTC. Its protein is CSAAGGGADEYEQFF. The J gene is TRBJ2-1, the V gene TRBV29-1, with 9 bases lining up with TRBD2. There are 15 residues in the CDR3. The germline gives CDR1 SQVTM, CDR2 ANQGSEA. Trimming cost V 7 bases and J 8 bases; bases outside gene matches: 15.

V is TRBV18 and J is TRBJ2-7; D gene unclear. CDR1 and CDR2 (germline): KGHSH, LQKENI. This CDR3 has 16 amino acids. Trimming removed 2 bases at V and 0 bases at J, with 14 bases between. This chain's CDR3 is CASSPVSRPSSYEQYF. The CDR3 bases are TGTGCCAGCTCACCAGTGAGCAGGCCGAGCTCCTACGAGCAGTACTTC.

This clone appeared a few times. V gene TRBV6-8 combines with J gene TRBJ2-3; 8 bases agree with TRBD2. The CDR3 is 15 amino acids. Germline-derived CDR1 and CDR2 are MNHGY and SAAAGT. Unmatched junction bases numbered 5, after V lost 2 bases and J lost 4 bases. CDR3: CASSYRSGGADTQYF. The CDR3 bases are TGTGCCAGCAGTTACAGGTCGGGGGGGGCAGATACGCAGTATTTT.

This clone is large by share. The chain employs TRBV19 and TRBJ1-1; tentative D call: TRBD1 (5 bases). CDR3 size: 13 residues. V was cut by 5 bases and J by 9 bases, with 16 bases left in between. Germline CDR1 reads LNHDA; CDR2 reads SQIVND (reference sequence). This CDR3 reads CASSQSGAGQAFF. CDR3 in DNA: TGTGCCAGTAGTCAATCCGGGGCAGGCCAAGCTTTCTTT.

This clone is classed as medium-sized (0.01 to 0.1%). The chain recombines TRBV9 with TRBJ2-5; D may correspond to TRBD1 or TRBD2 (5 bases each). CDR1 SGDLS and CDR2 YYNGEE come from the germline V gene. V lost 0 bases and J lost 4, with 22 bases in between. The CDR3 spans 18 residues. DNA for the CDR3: TGTGCCAGCAGCGTAGACTCCCACCAGGGTAGCGCAAGAGAGACCCAGTACTTC. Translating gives CASSVDSHQGSARETQYF.

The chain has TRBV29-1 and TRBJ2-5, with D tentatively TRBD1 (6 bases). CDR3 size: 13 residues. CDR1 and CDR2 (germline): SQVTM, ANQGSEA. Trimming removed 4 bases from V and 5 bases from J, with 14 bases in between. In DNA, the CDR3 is TGCAGCGTTGGTCGGGACATAATGGAGACCCAGTACTTC. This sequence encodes CSVGRDIMETQYF. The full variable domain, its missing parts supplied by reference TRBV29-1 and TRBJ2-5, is SAVISQKPSRDICQRGTSLTIQCQVDSQVTMMFWYRQQPGQSLTLIATANQGSEATYESGFVIDKFPISRPNLTFSTLTVSNMSPEDSSIYLCSVGRDIMETQYFGPGTRLLVL.

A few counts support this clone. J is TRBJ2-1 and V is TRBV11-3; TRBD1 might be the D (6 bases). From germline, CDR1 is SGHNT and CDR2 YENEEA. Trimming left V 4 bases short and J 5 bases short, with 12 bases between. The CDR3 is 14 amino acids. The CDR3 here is CASSSQGINNEQFF. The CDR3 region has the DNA TGTGCCAGCAGCTCCCAGGGGATCAACAATGAGCAGTTCTTC.

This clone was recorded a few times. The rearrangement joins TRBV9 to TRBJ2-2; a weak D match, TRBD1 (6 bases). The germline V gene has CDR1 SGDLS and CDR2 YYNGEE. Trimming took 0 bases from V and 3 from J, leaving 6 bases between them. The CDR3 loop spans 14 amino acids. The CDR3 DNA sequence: TGTGCCAGCAGCGTAGAGGGGGACACCGGGGAGCTGTTTTTT. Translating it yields CASSVEGDTGELFF.

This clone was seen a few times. The CDR3 region is CAWSSDRLYEQYF. The DNA for the CDR3 is TGTGCCTGGAGTTCCGACAGGCTCTACGAGCAGTACTTC. V is TRBV30 and J is TRBJ2-7; D perhaps matches TRBD1 (6 bases). Germline CDR1 and CDR2: GTSNPN and SVGIG (reference sequence). Trimming stripped 2 bases from V and 3 bases from J, with 11 bases between. CDR3 length equals 13 residues.

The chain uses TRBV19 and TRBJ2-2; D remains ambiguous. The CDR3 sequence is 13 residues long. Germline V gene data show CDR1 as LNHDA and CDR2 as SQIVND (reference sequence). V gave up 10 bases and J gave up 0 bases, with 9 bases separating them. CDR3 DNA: TGTGCCACGAACCCGACGAACACCGGGGAGCTGTTTTTT. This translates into CATNPTNTGELFF.

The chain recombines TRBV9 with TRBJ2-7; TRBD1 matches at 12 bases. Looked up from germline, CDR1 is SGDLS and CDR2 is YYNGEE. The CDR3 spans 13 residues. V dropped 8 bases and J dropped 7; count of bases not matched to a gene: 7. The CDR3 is CARDRDRGQEQYF. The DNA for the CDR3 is TGTGCCAGGGACCGGGACAGGGGGCAGGAGCAGTACTTC.

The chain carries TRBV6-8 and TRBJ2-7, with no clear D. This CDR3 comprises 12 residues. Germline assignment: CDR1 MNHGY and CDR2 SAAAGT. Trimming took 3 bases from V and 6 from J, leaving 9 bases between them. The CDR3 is CASSYRKSEQYF. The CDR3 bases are TGTGCCAGCAGTTATAGAAAGAGCGAGCAGTACTTC.

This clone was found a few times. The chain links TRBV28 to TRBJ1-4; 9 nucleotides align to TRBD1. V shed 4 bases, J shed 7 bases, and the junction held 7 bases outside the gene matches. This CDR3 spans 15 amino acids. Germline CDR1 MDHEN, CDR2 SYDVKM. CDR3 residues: CASSSTTGGGEKLFF. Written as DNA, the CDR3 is TGTGCCAGCAGTTCCACGACAGGGGGTGGTGAAAAACTGTTTTTT.